Reported below is one T cell receptor (beta chain). Germline V gene sequence: CDR1 SGHRS, CDR2 YFSETQ. V shed 6 bases, J shed 0 bases, and the junction held 9 bases outside the gene matches. The CDR3 has 15 residues. This sample is drawn from a study of OX40 agonist ivuxolimab in advanced cancers. TCRdb's copy holds only in-frame clones and misses some; the assay was immunoSEQ multiplex PCR. The table records 45,000 or so clones, around nine tenths of them present only once. The chain is built from TRBV5-1 and TRBJ2-7, with 7 positions matching TRBD1. The sequence derives from an adult with an advanced solid tumor such as melanoma, head and neck, liver or kidney cancer. Material: CD4+ or CD8+ T cells sorted from blood, obtained in a trial of the OX40 agonist ivuxolimab. CDR3 protein: CASTISAGGSYEQYF. The CDR3 nucleotides read TGCGCCAGCACTATTTCGGCAGGGGGCTCCTACGAGCAGTACTTC.